One sample yielded the 18 T cell receptor beta chains listed below, sequenced in a study of beta chain features in type 1 diabetes. General observations from the study: In all four CD4+ subsets, TCRB CDR3 length was significantly, moderately reduced in type 1 diabetes.

Reverse transcribing all isolated RNA meant expressed TCRB transcripts were sequenced. The assay was immunoSEQ multiplex PCR, and TCRdb's table has in-frame clones only and misses some. Of about 99,000 clones in the sample, roughly 28% were seen once. These receptors have no identified antigens. Sequencing used central memory CD4+ T cells from blood. Every receptor here comes from a woman younger than 30 with type 1 diabetes.

The chain recombines TRBV28 with TRBJ2-1, with D perhaps TRBD2 (6 bases). Per the germline V gene, CDR1 is MDHEN and CDR2 is SYDVKM. V lost 3 bases to trimming and J lost 9 bases, with 12 bases between them. This CDR3 contains 13 residues. CDR3 loop: CASSFGLRGEQFF. The CDR3, as DNA: TGTGCCAGCAGTTTTGGACTACGCGGTGAGCAGTTCTTC.

CDR3 loop: CASSVGANTGELFF. As DNA, the CDR3 is TGTGCCTCCAGCGTGGGAGCAAACACCGGGGAGCTGTTTTTT. The chain is built from TRBV30 and TRBJ2-2; a weak D match, TRBD2 (5 bases). V gave up 7 bases and J gave up 2 bases, with 14 bases separating them. Germline lookup yields CDR1 GTSNPN and CDR2 SVGIG (reference sequence). The CDR3 is made up of 14 amino acids.

As concerns this clone: Other DNA sequences within the sample encode an identical CDR3. The chain recombines TRBV6-5 with TRBJ1-2; TRBD1 is a possible D gene (6 bases). V was cut by 5 bases and J by 4 bases, with 11 bases left in between. CDR1 MNHEY and CDR2 SVGAGI come from the germline V gene. The CDR3 has 13 residues. CDR3 sequence: CASSLRGVYGYTF. The CDR3 bases are TGTGCCAGCAGTCTCAGGGGAGTCTATGGCTACACCTTC.

The CDR3 DNA reads as TGTGCCAGCAGCTTAGTGGTCAGAAACAATGAGCAGTTCTTC. Its protein is CASSLVVRNNEQFF. V usage is TRBV11-3 and J usage is TRBJ2-1; D not certain. The CDR3 runs to 14 residues. The V and J ends lost 1 base and 5 bases respectively, with 9 bases between them. Germline V gene data show CDR1 as SGHNT and CDR2 as YENEEA.

The genes are TRBV5-5 and TRBJ1-1; TRBD1 aligns across 7 bases. V shed 2 bases and J 1 base; nucleotides not matched to a gene: 2. The germline V gene encodes CDR1 SGHKS and CDR2 YYEKEE (reference sequence). This CDR3 is 14 amino acids long. CDR3 sequence: CASSFRGTNTEAFF. The CDR3 nucleotides read TGTGCCAGCAGCTTCAGGGGGACGAACACTGAAGCTTTCTTT.

This clone has a handful of counts. The rearrangement links TRBV6-6 to TRBJ1-1; TRBD1 is a possible D gene (6 bases). Germline V gene lookup returns CDR1 MNHNY and CDR2 SVGAGI (reference sequence). Trimming left V 7 bases short and J 1 base short, with 13 bases between. The CDR3 length is 14 residues. CDR3 bases: TGTGCCAGCATTCCGGGACACTCGAACACTGAAGCTTTCTTT. This codes for CASIPGHSNTEAFF.

The chain joins TRBV4-3 to TRBJ1-2, with a possible D match to TRBD1 (6 bases). The CDR3 consists of 14 residues. V shed 4 bases and J shed 3 bases, with 12 bases lying between them. Germline-derived CDR1 and CDR2 are LGHNA and YSLEER. CDR3 nucleotide sequence: TGCGCCAGCAGCCGTCTTCCAGGGGACTATGGCTACACCTTC. It specifies CASSRLPGDYGYTF.

This clone was observed a handful of times. This sequence joins TRBV16 and TRBJ2-4; D is perhaps TRBD1 (7 bases). Germline V CDR1 and CDR2: KGHSY, FQNENV. Deletions cut 0 bases from V and 7 bases from J, with 13 bases between. The CDR3 contains 15 residues. The CDR3 is CASSQSWAGGNIQYF. The CDR3 DNA reads TGTGCCAGCAGCCAATCATGGGCAGGGGGGAACATTCAGTACTTC.

This clone showed up just a few times. This sequence joins TRBV30 and TRBJ2-6; 7 bases match TRBD1. The germline CDR1 and CDR2 sequences are GTSNPN and SVGIG (reference sequence). CDR3 size: 18 residues. V lost 3 bases, J lost 4 bases, and 15 bases stayed unmatched. The DNA of the CDR3 is TGTGCCTGGAGCGAGGGGGCAGGGTCTCCCTCCGGGGCCAACGTCCTGACTTTC. This sequence encodes CAWSEGAGSPSGANVLTF. Supplemented by reference TRBV30 and TRBJ2-6, the full variable domain reads SQTIHQWPATLVQPVGSPLSLECTVEGTSNPNLYWYRQAAGRGLQLLFYSVGIGQISSEVPQNLSASRPQDRQFILSSKKLLLSDSGFYLCAWSEGAGSPSGANVLTFGAGSRLTVL.

The chain recombines TRBV18 with TRBJ1-1; possibly TRBD1 for D (6 bases). CDR3 size: 14 residues. Between the trimmed V and J ends, which lost 5 bases and 0 bases, there was a span of 10 bases. Germline V gene data show CDR1 as KGHSH and CDR2 as LQKENI. Here the CDR3 reads CASSSGTMNTEAFF. The CDR3 DNA reads as TGTGCCAGCTCATCCGGGACAATGAACACTGAAGCTTTCTTT.

This clone was seen a few times. This chain links TRBV5-1 with TRBJ2-3; 9 nucleotides line up with TRBD2. V dropped 0 bases and J dropped 1; count of bases not matched to a gene: 0. Germline loops: CDR1 SGHRS, CDR2 YFSETQ. This CDR3 has 15 residues. The DNA of the CDR3 is TGCGCCAGCAGCTTGGCTAGCGGGGGCACAGATACGCAGTATTTT. It encodes CASSLASGGTDTQYF.

This clone appeared a few times. The chain combines TRBV7-6 with TRBJ2-2; 10 bases line up with TRBD1. CDR1 is SGHVS, CDR2 FNYEAQ, per germline. The length of the CDR3 is 16 residues. V was pared by 3 bases and J by 4 bases, with 5 bases of the junction left unmatched. The CDR3: CASSFRQGASTGELFF. The CDR3 coding sequence is TGTGCCAGCAGCTTCAGACAGGGGGCGAGCACCGGGGAGCTGTTTTTT.

This clone was seen a handful of times. The chain carries TRBV18 and TRBJ2-4; 11 bases agree with TRBD1. Trimming removed 6 bases from V and 3 bases from J; junction bases left unmatched: 10. This CDR3 is 17 amino acids long. CDR1 is KGHSH, CDR2 LQKENI, per germline. The CDR3 nucleotides are TGTGCCAGCTCGGATGCCACCGGGACAGGGGGCAAAAACATTCAGTACTTC. It yields the protein CASSDATGTGGKNIQYF.

The chain combines TRBV5-1 with TRBJ2-5; D gene unclear. CDR1 is SGHRS, CDR2 YFSETQ, per germline. Trimming left V 0 bases short and J 1 base short, with 13 bases between. The CDR3 runs to 16 residues. DNA for the CDR3: TGCGCCAGCAGCTTGGACGTGGCCAGGATCCAAGAGACCCAGTACTTC. This gives the protein CASSLDVARIQETQYF.

This clone was seen more than once but under ten times. The rearrangement joins TRBV4-2 to TRBJ2-2; possible D gene TRBD1, 5 bases. V shed 0 bases and J shed 1 base, with 9 bases lying between them. This CDR3 has 16 residues. Germline V lookup: CDR1 LGHNA, CDR2 YNFKEQ. The CDR3 nucleotides are TGTGCCAGCAGCCAAGACCTACAGGTGAACACCGGGGAGCTGTTTTTT. Encoded protein: CASSQDLQVNTGELFF.

The chain employs TRBV19 and TRBJ2-7, with 8 positions matching TRBD2. The CDR3 is 18 residues long. Germline V gene data show CDR1 as LNHDA and CDR2 as SQIVND (reference sequence). V was pared by 5 bases and J by 4 bases, with 19 bases of the junction left unmatched. The CDR3 bases are TGTGCCAGTAGTTCGTTAGCCGACAGCGGGAGTTTAACGTACGAGCAGTACTTC. It is translated as CASSSLADSGSLTYEQYF.

This sequence joins TRBV14 and TRBJ2-5; a possible D gene is TRBD1 (5 bases). From germline, CDR1 is SGHDN and CDR2 FVKESK. The CDR3 runs 17 residues. V lost 3 bases and J 2 bases, leaving 19 bases between the germline ends. CDR3 region: CASSQSRVTYPQETQYF. In nucleotides, the CDR3 is TGTGCCAGCAGCCAGAGCAGGGTGACTTATCCGCAAGAGACCCAGTACTTC.

A few counts support this clone. V usage is TRBV6-1 and J usage is TRBJ2-4, with D unresolved. Looked up from germline, CDR1 is MNHNS and CDR2 is SASEGT. The CDR3 contains 13 residues. V was trimmed by 1 base and J by 7 bases, leaving 8 bases between them. The CDR3 DNA is TGTGCCAGCAGTGAAGAACTAATTAACATTCAGTACTTC. Translating it yields CASSEELINIQYF.